This passage covers 6 T cell receptor beta chains from one sample sequenced in a study of type 1 regulatory T cells. TCRdb redid the calling of the reads with MiXCR, one entry per CDR3 protein. Altogether approximately 97,000 distinct CDR3 sequences are present, roughly 31% being singletons, with the ten largest covering around 2.2%. The source material was CD4+ T cells, either the whole sample or a sorted fraction (not recorded which). Source of these receptors: a human donor in good health.

The chain uses TRBV28 and TRBJ2-2, with 11 bases fitting TRBD2. V shed 7 bases and J 3 bases; nucleotides not matched to a gene: 7. The CDR3 extends over 16 amino acids. In germline, CDR1 is MDHEN, CDR2 SYDVKM. The CDR3 DNA reads TGTGCCAGCACCGAAGGACTAGCGGGTGACACCGGGGAGCTGTTTTTT. This encodes CASTEGLAGDTGELFF.

This clonotype was counted once. This chain links TRBV6-2 or TRBV6-3 with TRBJ2-3; 10 bases agree with TRBD2. The V gene's germline CDR1 is MNHEY and CDR2 SVGEGT. Germline trimming cut 6 bases from V and 5 bases from J; bases unmatched to any gene: 8. CDR3 length: 15 residues. The CDR3 DNA reads as TGTGCCAGCAGCACCCCAGCGGGAGGGGTAGATACGCAGTATTTT. Amino acid sequence: CASSTPAGGVDTQYF.

This chain connects TRBV10-3 to TRBJ2-1; 8 nucleotides align to TRBD1. The CDR3 has 15 amino acids. V shed 0 bases and J 9 bases; nucleotides not matched to a gene: 7. CDR1 is ENHRY and CDR2 is SYGVKD in the germline V gene. The CDR3 DNA sequence: TGTGCCATCAGTGAGTCTCGGACAGGGACCAGTGAGCAGTTCTTC. Residues: CAISESRTGTSEQFF.

Only a few counts were recorded for this clonotype. This rearrangement joins TRBV5-1 to TRBJ2-3; 11 nucleotides agree with TRBD2. The germline gives CDR1 SGHRS, CDR2 YFSETQ. The CDR3 runs 16 residues. V was clipped by 3 bases and J by 2 bases; unmatched bases: 5. The CDR3 here is CASSSGLADLTDTQYF. The CDR3 nucleotides are TGCGCCAGCAGCTCGGGACTAGCGGACCTCACAGATACGCAGTATTTT.

The rearrangement links TRBV28 to TRBJ2-7; 7 bases agree with TRBD1. Losses at the gene ends were 1 base for V and 7 bases for J; bases not matched to a gene: 7. CDR1 is MDHEN and CDR2 is SYDVKM in the germline V gene. This CDR3 region has 14 residues. The CDR3 sequence: CASSLSRGRKEQYF. CDR3 in DNA: TGTGCCAGCAGTTTATCGAGGGGGCGCAAAGAGCAGTACTTC.

The rearrangement uses TRBV5-5 and TRBJ1-4; D is undetermined. The CDR3 contains 14 residues. The V gene's germline CDR1 is SGHKS and CDR2 YYEKEE (reference sequence). The V gene lost 1 base and the J gene lost 3 bases, with 7 bases spanning the gap. CDR3 loop: CASSLTGSNEKLFF. The CDR3 bases are TGTGCCAGCAGCTTGACGGGGTCTAATGAAAAACTGTTTTTT.